These T cell receptor beta chains were read from a single sample in a study of CD8+ T cells in alopecia areata. Sequenced by immunoSEQ multiplex PCR; TCRdb stores in-frame clones only, minus some. Of 120,000 to 150,000 clones in the sample, roughly 58% are singletons; the top ten hold approximately 34%. Sequencing input: CD8+ T cells sorted from blood. The origin of the receptors is a human donor in good health. Both conserved end residues are part of each CDR3. D genes are given only for firm matches. For some rows the clone size is stated as once, few or many, or as a class when expanded; others skip it.

clone size: NA
J gene: TRBJ2-6
D gene: NA
V gene: TRBV9
CDR3 protein: CASSGGRAGAGANVLTF
CDR3 DNA: TGTGCCAGCAGCGGGGGCAGGGCTGGTGCTGGGGCCAACGTCCTGACTTTC

clone size: NA
J gene: TRBJ2-7
D gene: NA
V gene: TRBV13
CDR3 protein: CASSSTDYEQYF
CDR3 DNA: TGTGCCAGCAGCTCGACAGACTACGAGCAGTACTTC

clone size: NA
J gene: TRBJ2-1
D gene: NA
V gene: TRBV29-1
CDR3 protein: CSVEELRRRQAIYNEQFF
CDR3 DNA: TGCAGCGTTGAAGAACTAAGGCGGAGGCAGGCGATATACAATGAGCAGTTCTTC

clone size: NA
J gene: TRBJ2-7
D gene: NA
V gene: TRBV5-6
CDR3 protein: CASSYRDAPYEQYF
CDR3 DNA: TGTGCCAGCAGCTATAGGGATGCTCCCTACGAGCAGTACTTC

clone size: NA
J gene: TRBJ2-2
D gene: NA
V gene: TRBV27
CDR3 protein: CASSFSNGELFF
CDR3 DNA: TGTGCCAGCAGTTTTTCGAACGGGGAGCTGTTTTTT

clone size: NA
J gene: TRBJ2-1
D gene: TRBD1
V gene: TRBV12-5
CDR3 protein: CASEDGTASGNEQFF
CDR3 DNA: TGTGCTAGCGAAGACGGGACAGCTTCGGGTAATGAGCAGTTCTTC

clone size: once
J gene: TRBJ2-5
D gene: NA
V gene: TRBV5-4
CDR3 protein: CASSFKELSSGETQYF
CDR3 DNA: TGTGCCAGCAGCTTCAAGGAGCTCTCCTCAGGAGAGACCCAGTACTTC

clone size: few
J gene: TRBJ2-2
D gene: TRBD1
V gene: TRBV14
CDR3 protein: CASSQDDPATGDDSTGELFF
CDR3 DNA: TGTGCCAGCAGCCAAGACGATCCCGCGACAGGGGATGATAGCACCGGGGAGCTGTTTTTT

clone size: NA
J gene: TRBJ2-7
D gene: TRBD2
V gene: TRBV4-2
CDR3 protein: CASSSTGTSGTYF
CDR3 DNA: TGTGCCAGCAGTTCGACCGGGACTAGCGGGACGTACTTC

clone size: NA
J gene: TRBJ2-3
D gene: TRBD1
V gene: TRBV9
CDR3 protein: CASSVEGAPDTQYF
CDR3 DNA: TGTGCCAGCAGCGTAGAGGGGGCTCCAGATACGCAGTATTTT

clone size: many
J gene: TRBJ2-2
D gene: TRBD2
V gene: TRBV5-6
CDR3 protein: CASSLGWRTGRASGELFF
CDR3 DNA: TGTGCCAGCAGCTTAGGATGGAGGACCGGGAGGGCCTCCGGGGAGCTGTTTTTT

clone size: NA
J gene: TRBJ2-5
D gene: NA
V gene: TRBV5-6
CDR3 protein: CASSLAAGQETQYF
CDR3 DNA: TGTGCCAGCAGCTTGGCGGCAGGACAAGAGACCCAGTACTTC

clone size: NA
J gene: TRBJ2-2
D gene: NA
V gene: TRBV30
CDR3 protein: CAIWKNTGELFF
CDR3 DNA: TGTGCCATATGGAAGAATACCGGGGAGCTGTTTTTT